This is a list of T cell receptor beta chains from one sample in a study of TIL therapy for anti-PD-1-resistant metastatic lung cancer. Profiling relied on immunoSEQ multiplex PCR, and the TCRdb table lists in-frame clones only, not all of them. The sample has approximately 92,000 clones, less than 70% seen once. The specimen comprised tumor tissue, sampled at baseline. These receptors were collected from a person aged 25-79 years with non-small cell lung cancer. The conserved cysteine and the conserved F or W are not part of the CDR3 here. The D gene is left open where the match is weak.

len	v_gene	d_gene	j_gene	CDR3aa
9	TRBV20-1	.	TRBJ2-7	SASPVYEQY
9	TRBV7-9	.	TRBJ1-1	ASSGLTEAF
12	TRBV7-2	.	TRBJ2-7	ASSLIVSSYEQY
14	TRBV9	.	TRBJ2-3	ASSVDMGQDTDTQY
12	TRBV2	TRBD1	TRBJ1-2	ASRATGGFYGYT
18	TRBV30	TRBD2	TRBJ2-1	AWSVLSSGGMKFSYNEQF
11	TRBV4-2	.	TRBJ1-2	ASSQDSYKGYT
11	TRBV7-9	.	TRBJ1-1	ASSTYRNTEAF
12	TRBV5-6	.	TRBJ2-3	ASSFGQPTDTQY
13	TRBV6-1	.	TRBJ1-4	ASSDAGGTGEKLF
11	TRBV6-5	TRBD1	TRBJ2-7	ASSKDRGDEQY
12	TRBV28	.	TRBJ2-7	ASSFFRGGHEQY
13	TRBV7-7	.	TRBJ1-5	ASSPGRHSNQPQH
13	TRBV5-1	TRBD2	TRBJ2-1	ASSSGLAVYNEQF
13	TRBV7-7	.	TRBJ2-2	ASSQRGGLAGELF
13	TRBV11-2	.	TRBJ2-2	ASSLGGTTTGELF
14	TRBV7-9	TRBD1	TRBJ2-2	ASTNTRTGGEGELF
12	TRBV14	.	TRBJ2-7	ASSLGRGAYEQY
14	TRBV4-1	TRBD1	TRBJ2-1	ASSQVGTGGLNEQF
12	TRBV30	.	TRBJ2-7	AWSPPGGTYEQY
14	TRBV29-1	TRBD1	TRBJ2-5	SVVTGTGRYRETQY
11	TRBV6-2/TRBV6-3	.	TRBJ1-5	ASSYQINQPQH
9	TRBV30	.	TRBJ2-7	ACQNSYEQY
12	TRBV6-5	.	TRBJ2-5	ASSYDRGGETQY
14	TRBV5-8	TRBD1	TRBJ2-1	ASSSMTGMTHNEQF
13	TRBV4-2	TRBD2	TRBJ2-7	ASSRTSGDSYEQY
13	TRBV7-2	.	TRBJ2-5	ASSLAKGNQETQY
13	TRBV5-5	.	TRBJ1-2	ASSLDSGGAYGYT
12	TRBV6-2/TRBV6-3	.	TRBJ2-3	ASSTQRSTDTQY
14	TRBV11-2	.	TRBJ2-1	ASSFYGGSSYNEQF
14	TRBV3-1/TRBV3-2	.	TRBJ2-7	ASSQDVADSSYEQY
13	TRBV7-3	TRBD2	TRBJ2-1	ASSLMLAGDGEQF
11	TRBV20-1	TRBD2	TRBJ2-1	SASLAGYNEQF
12	TRBV2	TRBD1	TRBJ2-2	ACSRDRGTGELF
13	TRBV28	TRBD1	TRBJ1-4	ASSSLGGVIGKLF
12	TRBV4-3	.	TRBJ2-7	ASSQVHAEGEQY
13	TRBV5-4	TRBD2	TRBJ2-1	ASSFSRGGAHEQF
12	TRBV24-1	.	TRBJ1-2	ATSDPKSAYGYT
13	TRBV27	TRBD2	TRBJ2-1	ASSLSGSSYNEQF
13	TRBV5-1	.	TRBJ1-6	ASSASWGQNSPLH
10	TRBV3-1/TRBV3-2	.	TRBJ2-2	ASRGTRGELF
13	TRBV11-1	TRBD2	TRBJ2-5	ASSFMPSGTETQY
10	TRBV6-6	.	TRBJ1-2	ATTDPSKGYT
13	TRBV6-2/TRBV6-3	TRBD2	TRBJ2-7	ASSLGLAGGYEQY
13	TRBV18	TRBD1	TRBJ2-1	ASSPRDRVSARQF
14	TRBV30	TRBD2	TRBJ2-1	AWSPPGLAGGGEQF
13	TRBV28	TRBD2	TRBJ2-7	ASSSHSGRGYEQY
14	TRBV19	.	TRBJ1-5	ASSIGGKGSNQPQH
15	TRBV2	.	TRBJ1-5	ASSEYLSGVSNQPQH
13	TRBV5-8	.	TRBJ2-2	ASSFGTQGTGELF
13	TRBV7-9	.	TRBJ2-7	ASSPLAGGAYEQY
11	TRBV5-4	.	TRBJ2-3	ASSLSQADTQY